Below, 10 T cell receptor beta chains from the same sample are listed, as sequenced in a study of T cell repertoires in cytomegalovirus infection. TCRdb fed the reads into MiXCR, producing one record per CDR3 protein. Of approximately 83,000 distinct CDR3 sequences listed, under 30% are singletons. Their antigen targets remain unknown. The specimen comprised CD8+ T cells from cultured PBMCs, sampled from culture after CMV antigen stimulation. The receptors derive from a human donor in good health (CMV status not recorded). Some clones in this sample may be carry-over from other donors' samples.

This rearrangement joins TRBV27 to TRBJ2-7, with D possibly TRBD2 on 6 matching bases. CDR3 size: 15 residues. CDR1 and CDR2 (germline): MNHEY, SMNVEV (reference sequence). V gave up 1 base and J gave up 7 bases, with 17 bases separating them. CDR3 DNA sequence: TGTGCCAGCAGTTTATTGCGGGACGCCCCAGGGGAGCAGTACTTC. As protein: CASSLLRDAPGEQYF.

Only a few counts were recorded for this clonotype. The J gene is TRBJ2-7, the V gene TRBV5-1; 13 bases are a match to TRBD2. This CDR3 contains 18 residues. Looked up from germline, CDR1 is SGHRS and CDR2 is YFSETQ. The V gene end was trimmed by 5 bases and the J gene end by 2 bases; junction bases not matched to a gene: 13. The CDR3 reads CASRPDGLAGEQTYEQYF. The CDR3 DNA follows: TGCGCCAGCAGGCCGGACGGACTAGCGGGGGAACAAACCTACGAGCAGTACTTC.

The genes are TRBV2 and TRBJ2-7; D is perhaps TRBD1 or TRBD2 (6 bases each). V lost 3 bases, J lost 1 base, and 16 bases lay in between. Germline V lookup: CDR1 SNHLY, CDR2 FYNNEI. This CDR3 is 16 amino acids long. The CDR3 coding sequence is TGTGCCAGCAGTGACGCCGGGGGCACCCTGTCCTACGAGCAGTACTTC. This sequence encodes CASSDAGGTLSYEQYF.

The sample holds a few counts of this clonotype. V is TRBV6-2 or TRBV6-3 and J is TRBJ2-1; D not certain. V was cut by 5 bases and J by 0 bases, with 11 bases left in between. From germline, CDR1 is MNHEY and CDR2 SVGEGT. CDR3 length: 15 amino acids. CDR3 nucleotides: TGTGCCAGCAGTGACACAACGAGCTCCTACAATGAGCAGTTCTTC. It codes for CASSDTTSSYNEQFF.

This chain uses TRBV30 with TRBJ2-2; a possible D gene is TRBD2 (5 bases). This CDR3 spans 12 amino acids. Trimming cost V 1 base and J 6 bases, with 6 bases left between them. Germline CDR1 reads GTSNPN; CDR2 reads SVGIG (reference sequence). CDR3 loop: CAWSAGAGELFF. The CDR3 coding sequence is TGTGCCTGGAGTGCCGGGGCCGGGGAGCTGTTTTTT.

CDR3 nucleotides: TGTGCCAGCAGTTTAAGGCAGACCAGCAATCAGCCCCAGCATTTT. It encodes CASSLRQTSNQPQHF. The chain recombines TRBV28 with TRBJ1-5; D not resolved. This CDR3 comprises 15 residues. In germline, CDR1 is MDHEN, CDR2 SYDVKM. V lost 2 bases to trimming and J lost 1 base, with 9 bases between them.

This clonotype was picked up a small number of times. V is TRBV18 and J is TRBJ1-1, with unresolved D. CDR3 size: 14 residues. Germline V lookup: CDR1 KGHSH, CDR2 LQKENI. V lost 0 bases to trimming and J lost 4 bases, with 9 bases between them. CDR3 sequence: CASSPPEGTTEAFF. The CDR3 coding sequence is TGTGCCAGCTCACCACCGGAGGGAACCACTGAAGCTTTCTTT.

This clonotype was seen a handful of times. The chain combines TRBV15 with TRBJ2-5; 7 bases match TRBD1. The V segment lost 6 bases and the J segment 2 bases; nucleotides outside the gene matches: 9. The CDR3 has 15 residues. CDR1 and CDR2 from the germline V gene are LNHNV and YYDKDF (reference sequence). DNA of the CDR3: TGTGCCACCAGTCCCGACAGGGCGACACAAGAGACCCAGTACTTC. Its translation: CATSPDRATQETQYF. Variable domain in full (rest from reference TRBV15 and TRBJ2-5): DAMVIQNPRYQVTQFGKPVTLSCSQTLNHNVMYWYQQKSSQAPKLLFHYYDKDFNNEADTPDNFQSRRPNTSFCFLDIRSPGLGDTAMYLCATSPDRATQETQYFGPGTRLLVL.

The chain recombines TRBV25-1 with TRBJ1-2; no clear D. CDR3 length: 12 amino acids. V lost 4 bases, J lost 8 bases, and 11 bases lay in between. Germline V lookup: CDR1 MGHDK, CDR2 SYGVNS. The chain's CDR3 is CASSAEGWGYTF. Written as DNA, the CDR3 is TGTGCCAGCAGTGCGGAGGGCTGGGGCTACACCTTC.

The CDR3 bases are TGTGCCAGCAGCCCCTTCGGGACTAGCGCACGCTACGAGCAGTACTTC. Translation: CASSPFGTSARYEQYF. V is TRBV9 and J is TRBJ2-7; TRBD2 matches at 10 bases. Germline assignment: CDR1 SGDLS and CDR2 YYNGEE. V lost 4 bases, J lost 3 bases, and 10 bases stayed unmatched. The CDR3 has 16 residues.